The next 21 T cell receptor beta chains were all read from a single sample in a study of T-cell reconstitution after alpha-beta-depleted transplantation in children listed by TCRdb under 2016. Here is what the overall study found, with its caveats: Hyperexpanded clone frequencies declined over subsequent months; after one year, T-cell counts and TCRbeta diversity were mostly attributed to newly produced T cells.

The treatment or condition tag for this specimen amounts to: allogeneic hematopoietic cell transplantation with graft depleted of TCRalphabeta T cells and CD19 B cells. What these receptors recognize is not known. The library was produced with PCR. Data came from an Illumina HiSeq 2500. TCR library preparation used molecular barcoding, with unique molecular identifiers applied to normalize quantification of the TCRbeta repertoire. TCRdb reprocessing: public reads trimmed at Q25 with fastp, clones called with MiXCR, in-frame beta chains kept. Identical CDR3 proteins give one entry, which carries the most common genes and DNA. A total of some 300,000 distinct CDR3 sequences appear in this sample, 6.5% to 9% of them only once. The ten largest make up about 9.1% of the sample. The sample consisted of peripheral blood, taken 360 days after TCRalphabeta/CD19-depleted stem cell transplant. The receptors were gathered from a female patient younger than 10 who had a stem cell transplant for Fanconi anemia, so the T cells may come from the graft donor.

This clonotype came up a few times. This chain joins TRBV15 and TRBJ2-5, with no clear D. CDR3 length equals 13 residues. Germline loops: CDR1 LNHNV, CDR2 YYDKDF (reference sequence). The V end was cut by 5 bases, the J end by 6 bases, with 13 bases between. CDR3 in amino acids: CATSLPPDQTQYF. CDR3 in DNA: TGTGCCACCAGCCTTCCCCCAGATCAGACCCAGTACTTC.

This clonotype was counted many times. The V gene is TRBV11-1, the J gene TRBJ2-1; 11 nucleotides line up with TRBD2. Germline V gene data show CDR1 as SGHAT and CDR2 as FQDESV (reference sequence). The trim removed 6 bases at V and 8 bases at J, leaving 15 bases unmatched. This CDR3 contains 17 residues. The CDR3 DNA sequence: TGTGCCAGCAGTCCCTTTACTGGGACTAGCGGATACGATGAGCAGTTCTTC. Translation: CASSPFTGTSGYDEQFF.

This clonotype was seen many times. For the CDR3, the DNA is TGTGCCAGCCGAGGGACAGTAGCCTACAATGAGCAGTTCTTC. Encoded protein: CASRGTVAYNEQFF. The genes are TRBV27 and TRBJ2-1; 7 bases line up with TRBD1. V lost 8 bases and J lost 2; bases outside the gene matches: 6. CDR1 is MNHEY, CDR2 SMNVEV, per germline (reference sequence). The CDR3 is 14 residues long.

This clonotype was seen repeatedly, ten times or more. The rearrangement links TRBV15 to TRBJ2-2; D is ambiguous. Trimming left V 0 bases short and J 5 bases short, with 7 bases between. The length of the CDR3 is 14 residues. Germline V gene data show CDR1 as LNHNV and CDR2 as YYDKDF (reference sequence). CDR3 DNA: TGTGCCACCAGCAGAGATATACAGACCGGGGAGCTGTTTTTT. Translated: CATSRDIQTGELFF.

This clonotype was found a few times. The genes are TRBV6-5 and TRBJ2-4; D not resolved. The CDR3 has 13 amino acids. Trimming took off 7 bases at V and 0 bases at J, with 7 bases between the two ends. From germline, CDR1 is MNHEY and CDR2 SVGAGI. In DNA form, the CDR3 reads TGTGCCAGCATGGGGATAGCCAAAAACATTCAGTACTTC. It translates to CASMGIAKNIQYF.

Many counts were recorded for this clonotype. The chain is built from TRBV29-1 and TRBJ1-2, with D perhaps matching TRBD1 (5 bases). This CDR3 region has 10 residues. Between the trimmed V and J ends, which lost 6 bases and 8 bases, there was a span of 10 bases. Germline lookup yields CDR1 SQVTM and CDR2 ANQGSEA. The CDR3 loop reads CSVGEEGYTF. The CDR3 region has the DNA TGCAGCGTGGGGGAAGAAGGCTACACCTTC.

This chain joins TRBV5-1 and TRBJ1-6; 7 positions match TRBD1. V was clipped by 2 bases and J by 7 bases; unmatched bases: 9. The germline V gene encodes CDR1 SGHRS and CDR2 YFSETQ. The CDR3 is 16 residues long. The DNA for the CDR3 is TGCGCCAGCAGCTTCGGTAGGGAGGGGGCAAATTCACCCCTCCACTTT. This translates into CASSFGREGANSPLHF. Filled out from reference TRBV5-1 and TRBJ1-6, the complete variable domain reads KAGVTQTPRYLIKTRGQQVTLSCSPISGHRSVSWYQQTPGQGLQFLFEYFSETQRNKGNFPGRFSGRQFSNSRSEMNVSTLELGDSALYLCASSFGREGANSPLHFGNGTRLTVT.

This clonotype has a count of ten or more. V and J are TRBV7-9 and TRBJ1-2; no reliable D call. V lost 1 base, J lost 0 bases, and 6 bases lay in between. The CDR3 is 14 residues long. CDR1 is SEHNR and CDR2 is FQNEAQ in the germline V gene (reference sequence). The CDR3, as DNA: TGTGCCAGCAGCTTAGGTGTGCCTAACTATGGCTACACCTTC. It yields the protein CASSLGVPNYGYTF.

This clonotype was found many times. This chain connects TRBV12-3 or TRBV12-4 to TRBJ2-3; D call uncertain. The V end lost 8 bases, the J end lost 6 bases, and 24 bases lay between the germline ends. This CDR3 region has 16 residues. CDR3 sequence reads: CASGPFSSQPYDTQYF. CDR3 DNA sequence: TGTGCCAGCGGGCCATTTAGTAGCCAGCCATATGATACGCAGTATTTT.

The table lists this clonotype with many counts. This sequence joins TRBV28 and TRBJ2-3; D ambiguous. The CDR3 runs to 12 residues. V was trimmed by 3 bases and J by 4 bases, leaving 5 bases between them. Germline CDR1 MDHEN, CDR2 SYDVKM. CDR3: CASSLGSDTQYF. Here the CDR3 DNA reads TGTGCCAGCAGTTTGGGGTCAGATACGCAGTATTTT.

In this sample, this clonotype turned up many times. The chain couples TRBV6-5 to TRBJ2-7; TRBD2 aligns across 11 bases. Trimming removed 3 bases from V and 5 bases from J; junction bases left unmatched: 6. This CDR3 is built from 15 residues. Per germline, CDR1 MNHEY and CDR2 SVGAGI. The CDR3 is CASSYTSGSLHEQYF. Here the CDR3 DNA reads TGTGCCAGCAGTTATACTAGCGGGAGTCTCCACGAGCAGTACTTC.

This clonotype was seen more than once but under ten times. For the CDR3, the DNA is TGTGCCAGCATTCGGGGACTAGCGGGGGCCTACGAGCAGTACTTC. Protein: CASIRGLAGAYEQYF. The chain uses TRBV2 and TRBJ2-7; TRBD2 aligns across 14 bases. Germline values: CDR1 SNHLY, CDR2 FYNNEI. V was clipped by 7 bases and J by 2 bases; unmatched bases: 4. The CDR3 sequence is 15 residues long.

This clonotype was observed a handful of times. CDR3 amino acids: CATTETPLAGRETQYF. The CDR3 coding sequence is TGTGCCACCACAGAGACCCCCCTAGCGGGGCGGGAGACCCAGTACTTC. The chain carries TRBV15 and TRBJ2-5, with 9 bases lining up with TRBD2. V trimming: 7 bases; J trimming: 5 bases; junction bases outside the gene matches: 14. Germline CDR1 is LNHNV and CDR2 is YYDKDF (reference sequence). The length of the CDR3 is 16 residues.

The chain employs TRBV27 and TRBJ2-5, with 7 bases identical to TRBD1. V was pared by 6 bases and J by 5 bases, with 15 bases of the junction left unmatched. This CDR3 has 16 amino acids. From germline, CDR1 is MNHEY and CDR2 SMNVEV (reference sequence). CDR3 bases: TGTGCCAGCAGATCACAGGGGTTGCTAGACGGGGAGACCCAGTACTTC. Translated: CASRSQGLLDGETQYF.

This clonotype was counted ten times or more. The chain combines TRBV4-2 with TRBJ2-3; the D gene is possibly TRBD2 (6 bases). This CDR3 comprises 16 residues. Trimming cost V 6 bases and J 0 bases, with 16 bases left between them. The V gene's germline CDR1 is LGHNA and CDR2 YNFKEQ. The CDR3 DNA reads TGTGCCAGCAGTCCCGGGTGGCGGGGTAGCACAGATACGCAGTATTTT. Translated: CASSPGWRGSTDTQYF.

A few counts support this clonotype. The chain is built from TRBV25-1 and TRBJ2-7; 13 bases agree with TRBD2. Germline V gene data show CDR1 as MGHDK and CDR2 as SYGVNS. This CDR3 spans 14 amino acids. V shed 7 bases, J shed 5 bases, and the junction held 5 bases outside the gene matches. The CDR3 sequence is CASTLGLAGNEQYF. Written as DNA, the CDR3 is TGTGCCAGCACCTTGGGACTAGCGGGGAACGAGCAGTACTTC.

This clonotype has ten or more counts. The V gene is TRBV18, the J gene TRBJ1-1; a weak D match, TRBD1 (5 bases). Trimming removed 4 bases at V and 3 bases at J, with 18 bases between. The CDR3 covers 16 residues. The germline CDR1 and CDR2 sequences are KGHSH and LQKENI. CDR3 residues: CASSRHSRVGDTEAFF. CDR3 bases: TGTGCCAGCTCACGGCATTCCAGGGTTGGGGACACTGAAGCTTTCTTT.

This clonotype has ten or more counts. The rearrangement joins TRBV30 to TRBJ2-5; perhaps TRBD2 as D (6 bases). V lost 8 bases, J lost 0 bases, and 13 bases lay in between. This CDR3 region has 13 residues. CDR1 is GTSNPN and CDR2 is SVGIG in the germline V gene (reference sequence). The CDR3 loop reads CAVIRDYQETQYF. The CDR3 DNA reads TGTGCCGTAATCCGGGACTACCAAGAGACCCAGTACTTC.

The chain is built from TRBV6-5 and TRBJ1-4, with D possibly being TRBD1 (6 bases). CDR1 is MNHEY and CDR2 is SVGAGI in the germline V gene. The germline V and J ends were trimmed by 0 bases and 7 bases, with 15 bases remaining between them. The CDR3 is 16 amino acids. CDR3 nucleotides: TGTGCCAGCAGTTACTCGAAAGGGGGATTGGGTGAAAAACTGTTTTTT. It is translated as CASSYSKGGLGEKLFF.

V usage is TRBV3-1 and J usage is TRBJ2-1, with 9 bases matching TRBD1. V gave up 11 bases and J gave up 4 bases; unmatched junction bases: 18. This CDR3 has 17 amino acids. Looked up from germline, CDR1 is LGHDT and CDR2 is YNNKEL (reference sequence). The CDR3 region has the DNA TGTGCCTGCTGCCAACATAGAGGGGGACAGGGATACAATGAGCAGTTCTTC. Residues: CACCQHRGGQGYNEQFF.

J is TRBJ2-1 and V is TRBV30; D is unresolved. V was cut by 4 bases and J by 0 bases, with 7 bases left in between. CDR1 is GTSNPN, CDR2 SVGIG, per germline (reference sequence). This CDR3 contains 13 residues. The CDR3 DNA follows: TGTGCCTGGACAGAAAGCTCCTACAATGAGCAGTTCTTC. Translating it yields CAWTESSYNEQFF.